This is a list of T cell receptor beta chains from one sample in a study of cytomegalovirus exposure and HLA in healthy donors. Data came from immunoSEQ multiplex PCR; TCRdb stores just in-frame clones and leaves some out. The sample includes 100,000 to 140,000 clones, about four fifths of them seen just once. Input material: PBMCs. The source of these receptors is a man aged 25-45 years in good health and CMV-seropositive. CDR3s include the opening cysteine and the closing phenylalanine or tryptophan. D genes are given only for firm matches. The size field is filled for only some rows; it gives once, few, many or a size class.

V	D	size	J	CDR3	DNA
TRBV5-1	NA	NA	TRBJ2-6	CASSFNRVGNSGANGLTF	TGCGCCAGCAGCTTCAACAGGGTGGGAAACTCTGGGGCCAACGGCCTGACTTTC
TRBV13	NA	NA	TRBJ2-7	CASSPGTGYEQYF	TGTGCCAGCAGCCCGGGAACAGGGTACGAGCAGTACTTC
TRBV2	TRBD1	once	TRBJ1-2	CASVHRGRYGYTF	TGTGCCAGCGTCCACAGGGGCCGATATGGCTACACCTTC
TRBV5-6	TRBD2	few	TRBJ2-1	CASSWGIRLAGNNEQFF	TGTGCCAGCAGCTGGGGGATCCGACTAGCGGGAAACAATGAGCAGTTCTTC
TRBV7-9	NA	NA	TRBJ1-6	CASSLGAPGSYNSPLHF	TGTGCCAGCAGCTTAGGAGCCCCGGGTTCCTATAATTCACCCCTCCACTTT
TRBV5-1	NA	NA	TRBJ1-1	CASGSGHENTEAFF	TGCGCCAGCGGATCGGGACACGAGAACACTGAAGCTTTCTTT
TRBV11-2	NA	NA	TRBJ1-6	CASSLDIDRNSPLHF	TGTGCCAGCAGCTTAGATATAGACAGAAACTCACCCCTCCACTTT
TRBV6-1	NA	once	TRBJ1-3	CAIQTGAKGNTIYF	TGTGCCATCCAGACTGGGGCTAAAGGAAACACCATATATTTT
TRBV4-2	NA	NA	TRBJ1-4	CASSQIGAKGEKLFF	TGTGCCAGCAGCCAAATAGGGGCTAAGGGTGAAAAACTGTTTTTT
TRBV19	NA	NA	TRBJ1-1	CASSLVSRNTEAFF	TGTGCCAGTAGCTTGGTTAGTCGAAACACTGAAGCTTTCTTT
TRBV5-1	TRBD1	few	TRBJ1-2	CASSRDRERNGYTF	TGCGCCAGCAGTCGGGACAGGGAAAGGAATGGCTACACCTTC
TRBV19	NA	few	TRBJ2-5	CASSIAGEETQYF	TGTGCCAGTAGTATTGCAGGGGAGGAGACCCAGTACTTC
TRBV6-5	TRBD2	NA	TRBJ2-7	CASSYSGGSSNEQYF	TGTGCCAGCAGTTACTCGGGGGGGTCGAGCAACGAGCAGTACTTC
TRBV7-9	NA	NA	TRBJ2-1	CASSLAGTSYNEQFF	TGTGCCAGCAGCTTAGCGGGGACTTCCTACAATGAGCAGTTCTTC
TRBV27	TRBD1	NA	TRBJ1-2	CASSPPSGGPENYGYTF	TGTGCCAGCAGTCCCCCTTCAGGGGGCCCTGAGAACTATGGCTACACCTTC
TRBV6-5	TRBD1	NA	TRBJ1-2	CASSYTRTGYGYTF	TGTGCCAGCAGTTACACCCGGACAGGCTATGGCTACACCTTC
TRBV6-1	NA	NA	TRBJ1-1	CASSELFTEAFF	TGTGCCAGCAGTGAATTATTCACTGAAGCTTTCTTT
TRBV5-1	TRBD1	NA	TRBJ1-3	CASSPRQGGNTIYF	TGCGCCAGCAGCCCCCGACAGGGTGGCAACACCATATATTTT
TRBV11-2	TRBD1	NA	TRBJ1-2	CASSLPGTAYGYTF	TGTGCCAGCAGCTTGCCCGGGACAGCTTATGGCTACACCTTC
TRBV27	NA	NA	TRBJ2-2	CASSRRRQVSKVSNTGELFF	TGTGCCAGCAGCCGCCGACGGCAGGTCAGTAAGGTGTCGAACACCGGGGAGCTGTTTTTT
TRBV7-9	TRBD1	NA	TRBJ1-5	CASRPTGTNQPQHF	TGTGCCAGCAGACCGACAGGGACTAATCAGCCCCAGCATTTT
TRBV27	NA	NA	TRBJ1-1	CASSFARAGTEAFF	TGTGCCAGCAGTTTCGCGAGGGCGGGGACTGAAGCTTTCTTT
TRBV19	TRBD1	NA	TRBJ1-2	CASSTSPTGGSGYTF	TGTGCCAGTAGTACTAGCCCGACAGGGGGAAGCGGCTACACCTTC
TRBV5-6	TRBD1	NA	TRBJ1-1	CASSLLRDRSEAFF	TGTGCCAGCAGCTTGTTACGGGACAGGAGTGAAGCTTTCTTT
TRBV19	NA	once	TRBJ1-2	CASSSGGQPYYGYTF	TGTGCCAGTAGCTCGGGGGGACAACCATACTATGGCTACACCTTC
TRBV5-4	NA	few	TRBJ1-2	CASSPNAGRDGYTF	TGTGCCAGCAGCCCCAACGCGGGAAGGGATGGCTACACCTTC
TRBV6-4	TRBD2	few	TRBJ2-7	CASSVNSGGAKDEQYF	TGTGCCAGCAGTGTAAACAGCGGGGGGGCTAAGGACGAGCAGTACTTC
TRBV7-6	NA	NA	TRBJ1-3	CASSSGLSGNTIYF	TGTGCCAGCAGCTCGGGACTGTCTGGAAACACCATATATTTT
TRBV7-3	NA	NA	TRBJ2-5	CASSFREGETQYF	TGTGCCAGCAGCTTCAGGGAAGGGGAGACCCAGTACTTC
TRBV6-5	TRBD1	NA	TRBJ1-6	CASSYSGQSYNSPLHF	TGTGCCAGCAGTTACTCGGGACAGAGTTATAATTCACCCCTCCACTTT
TRBV7-9	NA	few	TRBJ1-5	CASSKSGLNYQPQHF	TGTGCCAGCAGCAAGTCCGGACTGAACTATCAGCCCCAGCATTTT
TRBV6-5	TRBD2	NA	TRBJ2-7	CASSPEGGGAYEQYF	TGTGCCAGCAGCCCCGAAGGCGGGGGGGCCTACGAGCAGTACTTC
TRBV29-1	NA	NA	TRBJ2-1	CSVVKNEQFF	TGCAGCGTTGTAAAAAATGAGCAGTTCTTC
TRBV11-3	NA	NA	TRBJ2-4	CASSSAGIGNSQYF	TGTGCCAGCAGCTCCGCAGGAATTGGCAACAGTCAGTACTTC
TRBV14	TRBD2	NA	TRBJ2-7	CASSQVGSGAYEQYF	TGTGCCAGCAGCCAAGTAGGCAGCGGGGCCTACGAGCAGTACTTC
TRBV6-6	TRBD1	NA	TRBJ1-2	CASSSTGDYGYTF	TGTGCCAGCAGTTCAACAGGGGACTATGGCTACACCTTC
TRBV30	TRBD1	NA	TRBJ1-2	CAWSYGLTGAIILINYGYTF	TGTGCCTGGAGTTACGGTCTGACAGGGGCAATCATATTAATCAACTATGGCTACACCTTC
TRBV9	NA	medium-sized	TRBJ2-7	CASSGLDYEQYF	TGTGCCAGCAGCGGACTAGACTACGAGCAGTACTTC
TRBV30	NA	NA	TRBJ1-4	CAWTVATNEKLFF	TGTGCCTGGACAGTTGCAACTAATGAAAAACTGTTTTTT
TRBV6-5	TRBD1	NA	TRBJ1-2	CASSYASERGQGYTF	TGTGCCAGCAGTTACGCATCTGAAAGGGGGCAGGGCTACACCTTC
TRBV10-3	NA	NA	TRBJ2-2	CAISIGQINTGELFF	TGTGCCATCAGTATCGGACAGATTAACACCGGGGAGCTGTTTTTT
TRBV10-3	NA	NA	TRBJ1-1	CAIRGPLSNFTEAFF	TGTGCCATCAGGGGGCCATTATCAAATTTCACTGAAGCTTTCTTT
TRBV7-9	TRBD1	NA	TRBJ1-2	CSSSDRWDRLNYGYTF	TGTTCCAGCAGCGACAGGTGGGACAGACTGAACTATGGCTACACCTTC
TRBV21-1	NA	NA	TRBJ2-2	CANRGGTGELFF	TGTGCCAACCGCGGGGGAACCGGGGAGCTGTTTTTT
TRBV6-1	NA	NA	TRBJ1-3	CASSELGGGNTIYF	TGTGCCAGCAGTGAATTAGGGGGTGGAAACACCATATATTTT
TRBV6-1	TRBD2	NA	TRBJ2-3	CASSRETSTIDTQYF	TGTGCCAGCAGTAGGGAGACTAGCACGATCGATACGCAGTATTTT
TRBV9	NA	NA	TRBJ2-3	CASSVSGNPSTDTQYF	TGTGCCAGCAGCGTAAGCGGAAACCCTAGCACAGATACGCAGTATTTT
TRBV15	NA	NA	TRBJ1-2	CAISRDYLQGKDYGYTF	TGTGCCATCAGCAGAGATTACCTCCAGGGTAAGGACTATGGCTACACCTTC
TRBV7-3	TRBD2	NA	TRBJ2-1	CASSLKRPGGGVNEQFF	TGTGCCAGCAGCTTAAAAAGACCGGGCGGGGGTGTAAATGAGCAGTTCTTC
TRBV5-6	TRBD1	NA	TRBJ1-6	CASSLYGTGGYGLHF	TGTGCCAGCAGCCTGTACGGGACAGGGGGCTACGGCCTCCACTTT
TRBV29-1	NA	NA	TRBJ1-2	CSVDKGLRGGNYGYTF	TGCAGCGTTGATAAGGGCTTAAGGGGCGGTAACTATGGCTACACCTTC
TRBV4-1	NA	NA	TRBJ2-7	CASSQDRGYEQYF	TGCGCCAGCAGCCAAGACAGGGGCTACGAGCAGTACTTC